One and the same sample provided the 26 T cell receptor beta chains below, sequenced in a study of cytotoxic CD8 clonotypes in ibrutinib-treated CLL. TCRdb's table, derived via immunoSEQ multiplex PCR, lists solely in-frame clones and lacks some. The sample holds 150,000 to 200,000 clones, under 85% seen once. The source material was PBMCs, sampled after 24 months of ibrutinib treatment. The receptor source for this set is a human donor with chronic lymphocytic leukemia.

The J gene is TRBJ2-7, the V gene TRBV6-5; 9 positions match TRBD1. CDR3 length: 14 residues. CDR1 is MNHEY, CDR2 SVGAGI, per germline. J lost 3 bases, V lost 5 bases, and 5 bases had no gene match. The CDR3 is CASSLDRGNYEQYF. CDR3 bases: TGTGCCAGCAGTCTGGACAGGGGCAACTACGAGCAGTACTTC.

The rearrangement links TRBV6-5 to TRBJ2-3, with 11 positions matching TRBD2. J was trimmed by 4 bases and V by 6 bases; bases with no gene match: 6. In germline, CDR1 is MNHEY, CDR2 SVGAGI. The CDR3 loop spans 15 amino acids. For the CDR3, the DNA is TGTGCCAGCAGGGATAGCGGGGGGGCAGCAGATACGCAGTATTTT. Protein: CASRDSGGAADTQYF.

CDR3 DNA sequence: TGTGCCGGCGGGAGGCAGCCCCAGCATTTT. Protein product: CAGGRQPQHF. The chain couples TRBV28 to TRBJ1-5; D remains ambiguous. V was trimmed by 11 bases and J by 7 bases, leaving 9 bases between them. This CDR3 is 10 amino acids long. Germline assignment: CDR1 MDHEN and CDR2 SYDVKM.

This clone was recorded a few times. The CDR3 DNA follows: TGTGCCTGGTCGAACCCGAATTCACCCCTCCACTTT. Its protein product is CAWSNPNSPLHF. The rearrangement joins TRBV30 to TRBJ1-6, with unresolved D. V lost 5 bases, J lost 7 bases, and 9 bases lay in between. The CDR3 runs to 12 residues. CDR1 and CDR2 from the germline V gene are GTSNPN and SVGIG (reference sequence).

The CDR3 DNA reads as TGTGCTAGTGGCCGGACAGGGGGCGCAGATACGCAGTATTTT. It specifies CASGRTGGADTQYF. The chain joins TRBV12-5 to TRBJ2-3, with 11 bases that match TRBD1. The germline gives CDR1 LGHNT, CDR2 FRNRAP. With 6 bases clipped from V and 4 bases from J, the junction kept 3 bases outside the gene matches. This CDR3 is built from 14 residues.

This chain connects TRBV2 to TRBJ2-7, with D hard to call. The CDR3 sequence is 14 residues long. V lost 4 bases, J lost 0 bases, and 10 bases lay in between. Germline V CDR1 and CDR2: SNHLY, FYNNEI. The CDR3 loop is CASSVTLTSYEQYF. CDR3 nucleotide sequence: TGTGCCAGCAGTGTCACTCTGACCTCCTACGAGCAGTACTTC.

Written as DNA, the CDR3 is TGTGCCAGCAGTTTATTCGTAGGCTCAATTGGCAACGAGCAGTACTTC. Protein: CASSLFVGSIGNEQYF. The chain links TRBV28 to TRBJ2-7; D gene ambiguous. The CDR3 has 16 residues. Germline V lookup: CDR1 MDHEN, CDR2 SYDVKM. V lost 1 base and J lost 5, with 18 bases in between. Based on the CDR3 plus reference TRBV28 and TRBJ2-7, the full variable domain is DVKVTQSSRYLVKRTGEKVFLECVQDMDHENMFWYRQDPGLGLRLIYFSYDVKMKEKGDIPEGYSVSREKKERFSLILESASTNQTSMYLCASSLFVGSIGNEQYFGPGTRLTVT.

The chain couples TRBV28 to TRBJ2-7; TRBD2 matches 9 bases. The CDR3 is 18 amino acids. The V gene's germline CDR1 is MDHEN and CDR2 SYDVKM. Trimming removed 5 bases from V and 4 bases from J; junction bases left unmatched: 18. CDR3 sequence (DNA): TGTGCCAGCAGTCCATTGAGGTTTGGCGTGACTAGCGGATACGAGCAGTACTTC. Amino acids: CASSPLRFGVTSGYEQYF. The full variable domain, in which reference TRBV28 and TRBJ2-7 provide the parts outside the CDR3, is DVKVTQSSRYLVKRTGEKVFLECVQDMDHENMFWYRQDPGLGLRLIYFSYDVKMKEKGDIPEGYSVSREKKERFSLILESASTNQTSMYLCASSPLRFGVTSGYEQYFGPGTRLTVT.

The chain combines TRBV7-9 with TRBJ2-5, with 9 bases fitting TRBD1. Germline CDR1 and CDR2: SEHNR and FQNEAQ (reference sequence). V shed 5 bases and J 4 bases; nucleotides not matched to a gene: 5. This CDR3 contains 14 residues. CDR3 in DNA: TGTGCCAGCAGCCGAGGGACAGGGATAGAGACCCAGTACTTC. This gives the protein CASSRGTGIETQYF.

The chain uses TRBV7-2 and TRBJ2-5; D remains unclear. The CDR3 spans 11 residues. CDR1 and CDR2 from the germline V gene are SGHTA and FQGNSA. With 3 bases removed from V and 2 bases from J, the gap between germline ends came to 1 base. Here the CDR3 DNA reads TGTGCCAGCAGCTTGCAAGAGACCCAGTACTTC. This translates into CASSLQETQYF.

V gene TRBV15 combines with J gene TRBJ1-1; the match to TRBD1 covers 8 bases. J lost 5 bases, V lost 3 bases, and 5 bases had no gene match. Germline CDR1 and CDR2: LNHNV and YYDKDF (reference sequence). The CDR3 spans 14 residues. CDR3 region: CATSRRTGQTEAFF. The DNA for the CDR3 is TGTGCCACCAGCAGGAGGACAGGGCAGACTGAAGCTTTCTTT.

J is TRBJ1-1 and V is TRBV7-2; 8 positions agree with TRBD1. This CDR3 has 13 amino acids. The junction had 6 bases not matched to a gene; V was cut back by 6 bases and J by 6 bases. From germline, CDR1 is SGHTA and CDR2 FQGNSA. The CDR3 coding sequence is TGTGCCAGCAGGCAGGGGGCAGGGGCTGAAGCTTTCTTT. This gives the protein CASRQGAGAEAFF.

This clone has just a few counts. The chain carries TRBV19 and TRBJ1-5, with 7 bases matching TRBD1. Germline CDR1 reads LNHDA; CDR2 reads SQIVND (reference sequence). Trimming removed 6 bases from V and 4 bases from J; junction bases left unmatched: 12. The CDR3 is 16 residues long. CDR3 coding DNA: TGTGCCAGTAGGACGCCGACAGGGAAATGGAATCAGCCCCAGCATTTT. Amino acids: CASRTPTGKWNQPQHF.

This CDR3 is CASSLSAGQGYGYTF. CDR3 bases: TGTGCCAGCAGCTTGTCGGCAGGCCAGGGCTATGGCTACACCTTC. The chain links TRBV5-5 to TRBJ1-2; the D gene is possibly TRBD1 (5 bases). Germline assignment: CDR1 SGHKS and CDR2 YYEKEE (reference sequence). The CDR3 is 15 residues long. Trimming left V 1 base short and J 4 bases short, with 14 bases between.

The rearrangement joins TRBV5-4 to TRBJ2-5, with TRBD1 matching 8 bases. CDR1 is SGHNT and CDR2 is YYREEE in the germline V gene (reference sequence). The CDR3 is 15 amino acids. Trimming removed 1 base from V and 9 bases from J; junction bases left unmatched: 11. CDR3 protein: CASSLLQGEVGAQYF. The CDR3 coding sequence is TGTGCCAGCAGCTTGCTACAGGGGGAGGTAGGGGCCCAGTACTTC.

The chain has TRBV2 and TRBJ1-6, with unresolved D. Germline V gene lookup returns CDR1 SNHLY and CDR2 FYNNEI. This CDR3 has 13 residues. V lost 7 bases, J lost 6 bases, and 10 bases lay in between. The CDR3 coding sequence is TGTGCCAGCACTCGACAAGCTAATTCACCCCTCCACTTT. This translates into CASTRQANSPLHF.

CDR3 in DNA: TGTGCCAGCAGCGCCGCCGGAGGGGGGGACTATGGCTACACCTTC. This sequence encodes CASSAAGGGDYGYTF. The rearrangement uses TRBV9 and TRBJ1-2; D might be TRBD1 (6 bases). V gave up 3 bases and J gave up 3 bases, with 15 bases separating them. This CDR3 has 15 amino acids. Germline CDR1 is SGDLS and CDR2 is YYNGEE.

V is TRBV25-1 and J is TRBJ1-5; 7 bases line up with TRBD1. The CDR3 has 15 amino acids. The germline V gene encodes CDR1 MGHDK and CDR2 SYGVNS. V shed 3 bases, J shed 3 bases, and the junction held 5 bases outside the gene matches. DNA of the CDR3: TGTGCCAGCAGTGATACGACAGGGCTCAATCAGCCCCAGCATTTT. It codes for CASSDTTGLNQPQHF.

The chain links TRBV7-9 to TRBJ1-4, with 7 bases fitting TRBD1. Germline values: CDR1 SEHNR, CDR2 FQNEAQ (reference sequence). The CDR3 covers 14 residues. Trimming at V came to 6 bases and at J to 8 bases, leaving 9 bases not matched to a gene. CDR3 amino acids: CASSSGQAREKLFF. As DNA, the CDR3 is TGTGCCAGCAGTTCTGGACAGGCGAGGGAAAAACTGTTTTTT. Full variable domain (remainder filled in from reference TRBV7-9 and TRBJ1-4): DTGVSQNPRHKITKRGQNVTFRCDPISEHNRLYWYRQTLGQGPEFLTYFQNEAQLEKSRLLSDRFSAERPKGSFSTLEIQRTEQGDSAMYLCASSSGQAREKLFFGSGTQLSVL.

The chain is built from TRBV19 and TRBJ1-1, with 7 bases lining up with TRBD1. CDR1 is LNHDA and CDR2 is SQIVND in the germline V gene (reference sequence). The V segment lost 8 bases and the J segment 0 bases; nucleotides outside the gene matches: 9. This CDR3 is 15 amino acids long. CDR3 nucleotide sequence: TGTGCCAGTGGGACAGAAAATACTTTGAACACTGAAGCTTTCTTT. Protein: CASGTENTLNTEAFF.

This clone came up once. The J gene is TRBJ2-2, the V gene TRBV30; perhaps D is TRBD1 or TRBD2 (6 bases each). The CDR3 has 13 amino acids. V was trimmed by 0 bases and J by 6 bases, leaving 8 bases between them. The germline gives CDR1 GTSNPN, CDR2 SVGIG (reference sequence). The CDR3 sequence is CAWSVRGPGELFF. For the CDR3, the DNA is TGTGCCTGGAGTGTCCGGGGGCCCGGGGAGCTGTTTTTT.

The chain recombines TRBV4-2 with TRBJ2-2; D gene unclear. CDR3 length: 16 amino acids. CDR1 is LGHNA, CDR2 YNFKEQ, per germline. The V end lost 0 bases, the J end lost 1 base, and 9 bases lay between the germline ends. The CDR3 region is CASSQDPQENTGELFF. The CDR3 DNA is TGTGCCAGCAGCCAAGACCCCCAGGAGAACACCGGGGAGCTGTTTTTT.

The chain combines TRBV28 with TRBJ1-2, with D unclear. Per the germline V gene, CDR1 is MDHEN and CDR2 is SYDVKM. Trimming cost V 1 base and J 5 bases, with 11 bases left between them. The length of the CDR3 is 14 residues. The CDR3 sequence is CASSLSGGKYGYTF. CDR3 in DNA: TGTGCCAGCAGTTTATCAGGAGGGAAATATGGCTACACCTTC.

The chain couples TRBV15 to TRBJ2-7; D perhaps matches TRBD1 (6 bases). Germline CDR1 and CDR2: LNHNV and YYDKDF (reference sequence). Deletions cut 5 bases from V and 6 bases from J, with 14 bases between. The CDR3 is made up of 13 amino acids. The CDR3 DNA follows: TGTGCCACCAGCCCACGGGACATTCCCGAGCAGTACTTC. It translates to CATSPRDIPEQYF. Combining the CDR3 with reference TRBV15 and TRBJ2-7 gives the whole variable domain DAMVIQNPRYQVTQFGKPVTLSCSQTLNHNVMYWYQQKSSQAPKLLFHYYDKDFNNEADTPDNFQSRRPNTSFCFLDIRSPGLGDTAMYLCATSPRDIPEQYFGPGTRLTVT.

The V call is TRBV19, the J call TRBJ1-5; TRBD1 aligns across 10 bases. This CDR3 comprises 14 residues. Unmatched junction bases numbered 3, after V lost 6 bases and J lost 4 bases. CDR1 LNHDA and CDR2 SQIVND come from the germline V gene (reference sequence). CDR3 loop: CASSRTGGNQPQHF. In nucleotides, the CDR3 is TGTGCCAGTAGCCGGACAGGGGGTAATCAGCCCCAGCATTTT.

The chain uses TRBV5-6 and TRBJ1-2; 7 bases align to TRBD1. From germline, CDR1 is SGHDT and CDR2 YYEEEE. This CDR3 has 15 amino acids. Trimming cost V 3 bases and J 2 bases; bases outside gene matches: 7. The CDR3 DNA reads TGTGCCAGCAGCTCTGTGGGACAGCCCAACTATGGCTACACCTTC. Translating gives CASSSVGQPNYGYTF.